The entry that follows covers one TCR beta chain sequence. Antigen: not known. The data originate from a study of cytomegalovirus exposure and HLA in healthy donors. Notes on the study in general: Later analysis demonstrated an association between a missense DCLRE1C variant and TCR beta V- and J-gene trimming. The majority of TCR sequences were rare, yet some public TCRs appeared in many donors. Sequencing depth across donors, presence/absence analyses assumed, was roughly uniform.

The PCR ran on 60 Vbeta and 13 Jbeta primers. Profiled with immunoSEQ multiplex PCR; TCRdb holds only in-frame clones, not every one. The repertoire holds 160,000 or so clones, with approximately 75% as singletons. This TCR came from a young man in good health and CMV-seropositive. Sequencing used PBMCs.

The CDR3 nucleotides are TGCAGCGTAGACGGACTCTACGAGCAGTACTTC. The encoded protein is CSVDGLYEQYF. The genes are TRBV29-1 and TRBJ2-7; perhaps TRBD2 as D (5 bases). The CDR3 loop spans 11 amino acids. The germline V and J ends were trimmed by 6 bases and 3 bases, with 9 bases remaining between them. Germline lookup yields CDR1 SQVTM and CDR2 ANQGSEA.